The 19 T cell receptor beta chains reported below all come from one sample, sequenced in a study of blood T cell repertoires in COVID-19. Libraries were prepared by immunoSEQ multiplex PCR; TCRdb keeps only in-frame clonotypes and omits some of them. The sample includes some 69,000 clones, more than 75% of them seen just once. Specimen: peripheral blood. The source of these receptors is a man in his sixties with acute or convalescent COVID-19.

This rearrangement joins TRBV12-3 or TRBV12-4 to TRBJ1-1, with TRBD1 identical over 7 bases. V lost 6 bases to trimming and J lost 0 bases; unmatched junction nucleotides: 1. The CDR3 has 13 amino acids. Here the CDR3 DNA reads TGTGCCAGCAGGGGACAGTTGAACACTGAAGCTTTCTTT. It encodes CASRGQLNTEAFF.

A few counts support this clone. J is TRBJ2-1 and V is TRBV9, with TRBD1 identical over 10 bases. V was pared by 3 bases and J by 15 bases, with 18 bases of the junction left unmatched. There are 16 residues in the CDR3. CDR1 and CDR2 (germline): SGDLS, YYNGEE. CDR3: CASSAAQTGGASTLFF. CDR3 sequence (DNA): TGTGCCAGCAGCGCGGCCCAGACAGGGGGCGCCAGTACTCTGTTCTTC.

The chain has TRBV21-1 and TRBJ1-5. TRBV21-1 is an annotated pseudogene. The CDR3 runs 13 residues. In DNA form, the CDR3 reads TGTGCCAGCAGCAGACTGTTCAATCAGCCCCAGCATTTT. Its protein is CASSRLFNQPQHF.

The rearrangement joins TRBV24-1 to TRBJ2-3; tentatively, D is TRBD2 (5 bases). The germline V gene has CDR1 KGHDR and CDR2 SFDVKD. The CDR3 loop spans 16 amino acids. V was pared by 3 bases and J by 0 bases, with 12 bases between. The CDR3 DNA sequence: TGTGCCACCAGTGATCCGGACGGACTCAGCACAGATACGCAGTATTTT. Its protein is CATSDPDGLSTDTQYF.

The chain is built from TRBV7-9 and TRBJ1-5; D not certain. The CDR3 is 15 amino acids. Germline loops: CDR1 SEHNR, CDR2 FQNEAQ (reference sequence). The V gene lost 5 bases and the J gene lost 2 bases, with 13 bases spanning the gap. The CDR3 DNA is TGTGCCAGCAGCCCCGAGGCGGGAGGCAATCAGCCCCAGCATTTT. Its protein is CASSPEAGGNQPQHF.

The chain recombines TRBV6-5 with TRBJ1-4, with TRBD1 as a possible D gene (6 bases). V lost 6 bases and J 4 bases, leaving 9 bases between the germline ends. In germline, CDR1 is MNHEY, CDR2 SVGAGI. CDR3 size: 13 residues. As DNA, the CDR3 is TGTGCCAGCAGGCGACAGGTTAATGAAAAACTGTTTTTT. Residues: CASRRQVNEKLFF.

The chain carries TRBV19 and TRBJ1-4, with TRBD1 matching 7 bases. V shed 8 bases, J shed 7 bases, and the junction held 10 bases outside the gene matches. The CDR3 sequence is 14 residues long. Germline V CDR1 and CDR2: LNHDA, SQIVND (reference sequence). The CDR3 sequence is CASSSRQGAEKLFF. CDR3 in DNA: TGTGCCAGTTCAAGTCGACAGGGAGCTGAAAAACTGTTTTTT.

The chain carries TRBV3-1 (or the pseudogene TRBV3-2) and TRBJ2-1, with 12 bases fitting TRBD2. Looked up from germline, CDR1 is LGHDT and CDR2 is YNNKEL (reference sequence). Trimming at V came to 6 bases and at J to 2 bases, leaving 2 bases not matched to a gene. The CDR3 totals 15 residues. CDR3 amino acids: CASRASGGAYNEQFF. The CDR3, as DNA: TGTGCCAGCAGGGCTAGCGGGGGGGCCTACAATGAGCAGTTCTTC.

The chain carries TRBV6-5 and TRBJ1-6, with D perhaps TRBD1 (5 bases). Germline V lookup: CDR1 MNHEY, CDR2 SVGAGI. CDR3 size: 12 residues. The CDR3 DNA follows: TGTGAAAGCTCTAGGGGTAATTCACCCCTCCACTTT. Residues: CESSRGNSPLHF.

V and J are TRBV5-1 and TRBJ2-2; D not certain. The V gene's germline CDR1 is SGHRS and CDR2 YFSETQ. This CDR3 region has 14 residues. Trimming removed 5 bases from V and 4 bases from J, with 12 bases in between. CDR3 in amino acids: CASSSSSITGELFF. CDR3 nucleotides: TGCGCCAGCAGTTCATCCAGTATCACCGGGGAGCTGTTTTTT.

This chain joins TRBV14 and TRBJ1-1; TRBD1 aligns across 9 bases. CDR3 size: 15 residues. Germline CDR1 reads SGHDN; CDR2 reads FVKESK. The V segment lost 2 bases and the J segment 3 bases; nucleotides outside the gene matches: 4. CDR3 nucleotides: TGTGCCAGCAGCCAACTGGGACAGGGTGACACTGAAGCTTTCTTT. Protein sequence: CASSQLGQGDTEAFF.

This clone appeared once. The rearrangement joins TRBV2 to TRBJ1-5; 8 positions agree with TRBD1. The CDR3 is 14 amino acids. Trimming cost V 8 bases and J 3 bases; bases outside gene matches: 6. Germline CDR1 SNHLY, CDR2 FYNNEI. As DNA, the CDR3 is TGTGCCAGCCGGAACAGGGGGTTCAATCAGCCCCAGCATTTT. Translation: CASRNRGFNQPQHF.

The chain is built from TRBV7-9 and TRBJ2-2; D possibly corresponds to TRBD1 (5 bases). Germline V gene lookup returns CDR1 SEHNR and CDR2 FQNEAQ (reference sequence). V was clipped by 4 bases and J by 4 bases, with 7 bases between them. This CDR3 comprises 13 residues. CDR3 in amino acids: CASSWGLTGELFF. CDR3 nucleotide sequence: TGTGCCAGCAGCTGGGGCCTCACCGGGGAGCTGTTTTTT.

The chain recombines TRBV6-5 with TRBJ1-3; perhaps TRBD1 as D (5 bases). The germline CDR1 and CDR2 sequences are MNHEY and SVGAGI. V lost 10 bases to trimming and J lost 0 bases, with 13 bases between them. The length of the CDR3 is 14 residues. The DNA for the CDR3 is TGTGCCACCCAGGGCTATAGCTCTGGAAACACCATATATTTT. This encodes CATQGYSSGNTIYF.

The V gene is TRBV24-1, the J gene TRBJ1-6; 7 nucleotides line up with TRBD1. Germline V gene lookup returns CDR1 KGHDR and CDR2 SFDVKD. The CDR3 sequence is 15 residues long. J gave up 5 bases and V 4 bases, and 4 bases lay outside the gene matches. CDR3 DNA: TGTGCCACCAGTGAAGCCAGGGGGAATAATTCACCCCTCCACTTT. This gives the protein CATSEARGNNSPLHF.

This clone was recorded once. For the CDR3, the DNA is TGTGCCAGCAGACCAGCGGGGGGGCCAGATACGCAGTATTTT. Protein: CASRPAGGPDTQYF. The chain is built from TRBV6-5 and TRBJ2-3; 10 bases match TRBD2. The CDR3 totals 14 residues. J lost 4 bases, V lost 6 bases, and 4 bases had no gene match. Germline-derived CDR1 and CDR2 are MNHEY and SVGAGI.

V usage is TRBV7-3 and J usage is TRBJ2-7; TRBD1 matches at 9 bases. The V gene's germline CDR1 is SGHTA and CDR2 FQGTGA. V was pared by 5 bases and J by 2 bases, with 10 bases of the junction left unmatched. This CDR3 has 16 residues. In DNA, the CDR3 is TGTGCCAGCAGCCCAGCAACGGGACAGGGTACCTACGAGCAGTACTTC. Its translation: CASSPATGQGTYEQYF.

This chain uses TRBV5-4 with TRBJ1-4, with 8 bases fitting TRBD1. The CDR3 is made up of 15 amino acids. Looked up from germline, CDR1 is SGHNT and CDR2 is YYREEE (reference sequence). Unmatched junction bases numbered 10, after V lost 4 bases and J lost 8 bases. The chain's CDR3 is CASSHHGTGVEKLFF. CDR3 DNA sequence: TGTGCCAGCAGCCACCACGGGACAGGTGTGGAAAAACTGTTTTTT.

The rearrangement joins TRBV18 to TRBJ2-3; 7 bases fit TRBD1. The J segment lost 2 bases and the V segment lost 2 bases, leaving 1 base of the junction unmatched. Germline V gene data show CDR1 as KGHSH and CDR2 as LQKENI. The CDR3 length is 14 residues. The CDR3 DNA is TGTGCCAGCTCACCAACAGGGGCCACAGATACGCAGTATTTT. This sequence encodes CASSPTGATDTQYF.